The 14 T cell receptor beta chains in this list originate from one sample, sequenced in a study of radiotherapy plus CTLA-4 blockade in lung cancer. Using immunoSEQ multiplex PCR, the repertoire was profiled, and TCRdb retains in-frame clones only, with some absent. Among 53,000 or so clones listed, 76% were seen once. Source: peripheral blood, taken from a patient treated with radiotherapy plus ipilimumab. The receptors shown here come from a human donor with non-small cell lung cancer who had stable disease on radiotherapy plus ipilimumab.

V gene TRBV7-6 combines with J gene TRBJ2-2; TRBD1 is a possible D gene (6 bases). The germline V gene has CDR1 SGHVS and CDR2 FNYEAQ. The ends were cut back, 0 bases at V and 6 bases at J, with 11 bases in the middle. This CDR3 spans 15 amino acids. CDR3 loop: CASSLAARGAGELFF. DNA for the CDR3: TGTGCCAGCAGCTTAGCTGCCAGGGGAGCCGGGGAGCTGTTTTTT.

The rearrangement joins TRBV18 to TRBJ2-5; TRBD1 aligns across 7 bases. J was trimmed by 2 bases and V by 3 bases; bases with no gene match: 3. Germline-derived CDR1 and CDR2 are KGHSH and LQKENI. This CDR3 is built from 14 residues. CDR3 coding DNA: TGTGCCAGCTCACCCTGGGACAGTCAAGAGACCCAGTACTTC. Its translation: CASSPWDSQETQYF.

V and J are TRBV11-3 and TRBJ2-2, with D unclear. The CDR3 extends over 15 amino acids. The germline V gene has CDR1 SGHNT and CDR2 YENEEA. Trimming removed 2 bases from V and 1 base from J, with 8 bases in between. The CDR3: CASSLLAGNTGELFF. CDR3 bases: TGTGCCAGCAGCTTACTTGCTGGGAACACCGGGGAGCTGTTTTTT.

The chain couples TRBV14 to TRBJ1-3; no clear D. This CDR3 region has 17 residues. CDR1 and CDR2 (germline): SGHDN, FVKESK. Trimming removed 0 bases at V and 2 bases at J, with 14 bases between. DNA for the CDR3: TGTGCCAGCAGCCAAGACCATCCGGGAATCCCTGGAAACACCATATATTTT. Encoded protein: CASSQDHPGIPGNTIYF.

V usage is TRBV6-1 and J usage is TRBJ1-1; D not resolved. Germline lookup yields CDR1 MNHNS and CDR2 SASEGT. The CDR3 spans 11 residues. The germline V and J ends were trimmed by 7 bases and 3 bases, with 6 bases remaining between them. CDR3 loop: CASKGDTEAFF. CDR3 sequence (DNA): TGTGCCAGCAAAGGCGACACTGAAGCTTTCTTT.

The V gene is TRBV11-3, the J gene TRBJ1-3; no clear D. V was shortened by 4 bases and J by 2 bases, with 6 bases between the two germline ends. CDR1 is SGHNT, CDR2 YENEEA, per germline. This CDR3 contains 13 residues. CDR3 nucleotide sequence: TGTGCCAGCAGCTCCGGGGCTGGAAACACCATATATTTT. Protein: CASSSGAGNTIYF.

The V gene is TRBV18, the J gene TRBJ1-1; D unresolved. Germline V gene data show CDR1 as KGHSH and CDR2 as LQKENI. The V end lost 2 bases, the J end lost 9 bases, and 13 bases lay between the germline ends. The CDR3 has 13 amino acids. The CDR3 coding sequence is TGTGCCAGCTCACCAACCGGTGATGAGAAAGCTTTCTTT. Residues: CASSPTGDEKAFF.

This clone was picked up a small number of times. The chain recombines TRBV18 with TRBJ2-7, with D perhaps TRBD2 (5 bases). The V gene's germline CDR1 is KGHSH and CDR2 LQKENI. This CDR3 spans 13 amino acids. Trimming cost V 2 bases and J 7 bases, with 12 bases left between them. CDR3 residues: CASSPSQEREQYV. As DNA, the CDR3 is TGTGCCAGCTCACCAAGTCAAGAGCGGGAGCAGTACGTC.

The V and J genes are TRBV6-5 and TRBJ1-2; 8 bases agree with TRBD1. The CDR3 loop spans 15 amino acids. Per germline, CDR1 MNHEY and CDR2 SVGAGI. V trimming: 6 bases; J trimming: 0 bases; junction bases outside the gene matches: 6. In DNA form, the CDR3 reads TGTGCCAGCAGGATACAGGGGGAGGCTAACTATGGCTACACCTTC. It is translated as CASRIQGEANYGYTF.

The gene calls are TRBV7-9 and TRBJ1-3; D may be TRBD1 (6 bases). There are 15 residues in the CDR3. V was cut by 7 bases and J by 1 base, with 14 bases left in between. Germline CDR1 is SEHNR and CDR2 is FQNEAQ (reference sequence). The CDR3 protein is CASTRQDYSGNTIYF. CDR3 nucleotides: TGTGCCAGCACCAGACAGGATTATTCTGGAAACACCATATATTTT.

The rearrangement links TRBV7-2 to TRBJ2-7; D may be TRBD2 (7 bases). Germline CDR1 reads SGHTA; CDR2 reads FQGNSA. Trimming cost V 2 bases and J 0 bases, with 20 bases left between them. This CDR3 is built from 18 residues. Here the CDR3 DNA reads TGTGCCAGCAGCTTAAGGGTCTCGCGGGGGCGCAGCTCCTACGAGCAGTACGTC. Its protein product is CASSLRVSRGRSSYEQYV.

This clone was picked up a small number of times. The rearrangement links TRBV18 to TRBJ1-2, with a possible D match to TRBD1 (5 bases). The germline V gene encodes CDR1 KGHSH and CDR2 LQKENI. V shed 0 bases and J shed 5 bases, with 10 bases lying between them. The CDR3 totals 14 residues. Here the CDR3 DNA reads TGTGCCAGCTCACCACCGGGCAGGGAGTATGGCTACACCTTC. It specifies CASSPPGREYGYTF.

The chain joins TRBV27 to TRBJ1-2; no firm D call. Germline V gene data show CDR1 as MNHEY and CDR2 as SMNVEV (reference sequence). V was pared by 0 bases and J by 2 bases, with 13 bases between. The CDR3 length is 16 residues. This chain's CDR3 is CASSLSTTAPNYGYTF. CDR3 DNA sequence: TGTGCCAGCAGTTTATCGACAACAGCGCCGAACTATGGCTACACCTTC.

This clone showed up just a few times. This sequence joins TRBV11-3 and TRBJ2-1; D call uncertain. The CDR3 consists of 11 residues. Looked up from germline, CDR1 is SGHNT and CDR2 is YENEEA. The V end was cut by 4 bases, the J end by 5 bases, with 3 bases between. In DNA form, the CDR3 reads TGTGCCAGCAGCTACGACAATGAGCAGTTCTTC. It specifies CASSYDNEQFF. Looking up the rest from reference TRBV11-3 and TRBJ2-1 gives the full variable domain: EAGVVQSPRYKIIEKKQPVAFWCNPISGHNTLYWYLQNLGQGPELLIRYENEEAVDDSQLPKDRFSAERLKGVDSTLKIQPAELGDSAVYLCASSYDNEQFFGPGTRLTVL.